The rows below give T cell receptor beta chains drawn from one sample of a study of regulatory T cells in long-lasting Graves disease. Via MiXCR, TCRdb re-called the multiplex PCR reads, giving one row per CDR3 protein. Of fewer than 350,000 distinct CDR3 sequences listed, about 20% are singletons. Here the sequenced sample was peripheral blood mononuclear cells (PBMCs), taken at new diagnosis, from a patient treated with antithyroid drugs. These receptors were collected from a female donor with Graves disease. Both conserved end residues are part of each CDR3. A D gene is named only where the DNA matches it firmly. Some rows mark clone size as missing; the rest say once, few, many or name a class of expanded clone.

cdr3_nt: TGCGCCAGCAGCTTGGGGGAGCTTTACGACAATGAGCAGTTCTTC; cdr3_aa: CASSLGELYDNEQFF; d_call: -; v_call: TRBV5-1; j_call: TRBJ2-1; clone_size: -
cdr3_nt: TGTGCCAGCAGTTACTCCCCCGGGAGTTATAACAATGAGCAGTTCTTC; cdr3_aa: CASSYSPGSYNNEQFF; d_call: -; v_call: TRBV6-2/TRBV6-3; j_call: TRBJ2-1; clone_size: -
cdr3_nt: TGCAGCGCCAATCGACTAGCGGTATCCTACCAAGAGACCCGGTACTTC; cdr3_aa: CSANRLAVSYQETRYF; d_call: TRBD2; v_call: TRBV29-1; j_call: TRBJ2-5; clone_size: many
cdr3_nt: TGTGCCAGCAGTTCCCAGACAGGGGGCCCCTACGAGCAGTACTTC; cdr3_aa: CASSSQTGGPYEQYF; d_call: TRBD1; v_call: TRBV28; j_call: TRBJ2-7; clone_size: many
cdr3_nt: TGTGCCAGCCGGGGCTCGCGGAGCTCCTACGAGCAGTACTTC; cdr3_aa: CASRGSRSSYEQYF; d_call: -; v_call: TRBV10-3; j_call: TRBJ2-7; clone_size: -
cdr3_nt: TGTGCCAGCAGCCTACAGGGGGATACGCAGTATTTT; cdr3_aa: CASSLQGDTQYF; d_call: TRBD1; v_call: TRBV6-1; j_call: TRBJ2-3; clone_size: few
cdr3_nt: TGCGCCAGCAGCCAAGATGGTAGCCTCCCGGTAGGTGAGACCCAGTACTTC; cdr3_aa: CASSQDGSLPVGETQYF; d_call: -; v_call: TRBV4-1; j_call: TRBJ2-5; clone_size: few
cdr3_nt: TGTGCCAGTCTCAGCGGGACAGGAGGCCCCTTCGGGGAGCTGTTTTTT; cdr3_aa: CASLSGTGGPFGELFF; d_call: -; v_call: TRBV2; j_call: TRBJ2-2; clone_size: many
cdr3_nt: TGTGCCAGCAGTTTAAGGGGGCTCAGGGGCTCCTATAATTCACCCCTCCACTTT; cdr3_aa: CASSLRGLRGSYNSPLHF; d_call: TRBD1; v_call: TRBV12-3/TRBV12-4; j_call: TRBJ1-6; clone_size: many
cdr3_nt: TGTGCCAGCAGTGGACAGGGGATCCCGATGAACACTGAAGCTTTCTTT; cdr3_aa: CASSGQGIPMNTEAFF; d_call: TRBD1; v_call: TRBV28; j_call: TRBJ1-1; clone_size: many
cdr3_nt: TGCAGTGCTAGCGTACTTAATGAAAAACTGTTTTTT; cdr3_aa: CSASVLNEKLFF; d_call: -; v_call: TRBV20-1; j_call: TRBJ1-4; clone_size: many
cdr3_nt: TGTGCCAGTACTGGTAGGGTCACGGATCAGCCCCAGCATTTT; cdr3_aa: CASTGRVTDQPQHF; d_call: -; v_call: TRBV19; j_call: TRBJ1-5; clone_size: many
cdr3_nt: TGTGCCAGCAGCTTCGGGACAGGCCGGAATGAGCAGTTCTTC; cdr3_aa: CASSFGTGRNEQFF; d_call: TRBD1; v_call: TRBV5-6; j_call: TRBJ2-1; clone_size: -
cdr3_nt: TGTGCCAGCAGTCTACAGGTAGCGGACTATGGCTACACCTTC; cdr3_aa: CASSLQVADYGYTF; d_call: -; v_call: TRBV28; j_call: TRBJ1-2; clone_size: many
cdr3_nt: TGTGCCAGCAGCCAAGTTACAGGTGCGATACTCTTCTATGGCTACACCTTC; cdr3_aa: CASSQVTGAILFYGYTF; d_call: -; v_call: TRBV3-1; j_call: TRBJ1-2; clone_size: -
cdr3_nt: TGTGCCACCAGTGAGGGCGGTGGGACAGGCTATGAGCAGTTCTTC; cdr3_aa: CATSEGGGTGYEQFF; d_call: TRBD1; v_call: TRBV24-1; j_call: TRBJ2-1; clone_size: many
cdr3_nt: TGTGCCAGCAGCCTAGCGGGAGGGAACGCAGATACGCAGTATTTT; cdr3_aa: CASSLAGGNADTQYF; d_call: TRBD2; v_call: TRBV3-1; j_call: TRBJ2-3; clone_size: many
cdr3_nt: TGTGCCAGCAGTGAAGAAGCGGGATTAGACTACGAGCAGTACTTC; cdr3_aa: CASSEEAGLDYEQYF; d_call: TRBD2; v_call: TRBV6-4; j_call: TRBJ2-7; clone_size: few
cdr3_nt: TGTGCCAGCAGTTGGGACGGGCACAATCAGCCCCAGCATTTT; cdr3_aa: CASSWDGHNQPQHF; d_call: -; v_call: TRBV2; j_call: TRBJ1-5; clone_size: -
cdr3_nt: TGTGCCAGCAGTTTATGGGACGGGGGGCCAGATACGCAGTATTTT; cdr3_aa: CASSLWDGGPDTQYF; d_call: -; v_call: TRBV28; j_call: TRBJ2-3; clone_size: many
cdr3_nt: TGTGCCAGCAGCTTGGGGTTTGAAGCTTTCTTT; cdr3_aa: CASSLGFEAFF; d_call: -; v_call: TRBV7-8; j_call: TRBJ1-1; clone_size: -
cdr3_nt: TGTGCCAGCAGCCCTAGCGGGAGGAGCTCCTACAATGAGCAGTTCTTC; cdr3_aa: CASSPSGRSSYNEQFF; d_call: TRBD2; v_call: TRBV12-3/TRBV12-4; j_call: TRBJ2-1; clone_size: many
cdr3_nt: TGTGCCAGCAGTGAACGGTTGAACACTGAAGCTTTCTTT; cdr3_aa: CASSERLNTEAFF; d_call: -; v_call: TRBV6-1; j_call: TRBJ1-1; clone_size: many